The rows below give T cell receptor beta chains drawn from one sample of a study of blood T cell repertoires in COVID-19. TCRdb's table, derived via immunoSEQ multiplex PCR, lists solely in-frame clones and lacks some. The table lists 130,000 to 150,000 clones, about 84% of them singletons. The material sequenced was peripheral blood. The receptors were sampled from a man aged 55 to 70 with active or convalescent COVID-19. Both conserved end residues are part of each CDR3. A D gene is named only where the DNA matches it firmly. Size is stated for part of the rows, as once, few or many counts, or as a class when the clone is expanded.

13 . TRBJ2-7 . TRBV7-8 TGTGCCAGCAGCTTAGTCGGGGGATACGAGCAGTACTTC CASSLVGGYEQYF
14 . TRBJ1-1 . TRBV5-1 TGCGCCAGTTCCTTGGGGTCAAAGGGGACTGAAGCTTTCTTT CASSLGSKGTEAFF
15 . TRBJ1-1 . TRBV5-1 TGCGCCAGCAGCTTGCAGGTCGCAGGGGAGACTGAAGCTTTCTTT CASSLQVAGETEAFF
13 . TRBJ2-3 few TRBV2 TGTGCCAGCAGTGAAATTGGGGCACATACGCAGTATTTT CASSEIGAHTQYF
13 . TRBJ1-4 once TRBV29-1 TGCAGCGTTGTGTCGGCAACTAATGAAAAACTGTTTTTT CSVVSATNEKLFF
15 . TRBJ1-5 . TRBV5-1 TGCGCCAGCAGCTTGAACGTGGGGGACTATCAGCCCCAGCATTTT CASSLNVGDYQPQHF
14 . TRBJ1-1 . TRBV5-1 TGCGCCAGCAGCTTGACGGGGGGCAGCACTGAAGCTTTCTTT CASSLTGGSTEAFF
13 . TRBJ2-7 . TRBV5-6 TGTGCCAGCAGCCTGACAGGCTCCTACGAGCAGTACTTC CASSLTGSYEQYF
14 . TRBJ2-7 few TRBV13 TGTGCCAGCAGCTCGGACAGAGTGAAGTACGAGCAGTACTTC CASSSDRVKYEQYF
14 TRBD2 TRBJ2-7 . TRBV6-5 TGTGCCAGCAGAACCGGGACTAGCCCCCTCGAGCAGTACTTC CASRTGTSPLEQYF